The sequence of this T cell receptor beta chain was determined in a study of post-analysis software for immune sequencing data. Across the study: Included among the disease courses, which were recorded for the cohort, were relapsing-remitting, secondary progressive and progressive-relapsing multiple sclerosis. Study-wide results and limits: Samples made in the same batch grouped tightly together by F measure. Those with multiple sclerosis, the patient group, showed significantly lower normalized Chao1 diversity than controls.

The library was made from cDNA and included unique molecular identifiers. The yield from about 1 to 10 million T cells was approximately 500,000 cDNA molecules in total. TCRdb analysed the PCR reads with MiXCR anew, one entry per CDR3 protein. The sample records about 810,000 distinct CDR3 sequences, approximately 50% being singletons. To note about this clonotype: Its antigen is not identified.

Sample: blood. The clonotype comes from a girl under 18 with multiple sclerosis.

CDR3 nucleotide sequence: TGTGCCAGCAGCTTAGGGACGACGGGACTAGCGGGACGCACAGATACGCAGTATTTT. Translating gives CASSLGTTGLAGRTDTQYF. The V and J genes are TRBV7-8 and TRBJ2-3, with 13 bases that match TRBD2. Germline values: CDR1 SGHVS, CDR2 FQNEAQ. The CDR3 consists of 19 residues. Losses at the gene ends were 1 base for V and 1 base for J; bases not matched to a gene: 8.